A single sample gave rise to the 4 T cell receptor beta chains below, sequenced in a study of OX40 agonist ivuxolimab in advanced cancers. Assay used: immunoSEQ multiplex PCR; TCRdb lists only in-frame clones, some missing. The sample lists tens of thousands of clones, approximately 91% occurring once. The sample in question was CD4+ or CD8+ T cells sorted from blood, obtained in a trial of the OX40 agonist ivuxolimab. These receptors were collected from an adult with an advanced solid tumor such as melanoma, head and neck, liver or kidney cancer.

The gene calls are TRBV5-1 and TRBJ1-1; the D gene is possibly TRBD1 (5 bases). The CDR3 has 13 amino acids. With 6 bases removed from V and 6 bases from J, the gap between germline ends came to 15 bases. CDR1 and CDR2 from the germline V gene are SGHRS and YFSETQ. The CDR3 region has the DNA TGCGCCAGCAACTTACCCGACAGCGCTGAAGCTTTCTTT. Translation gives CASNLPDSAEAFF.

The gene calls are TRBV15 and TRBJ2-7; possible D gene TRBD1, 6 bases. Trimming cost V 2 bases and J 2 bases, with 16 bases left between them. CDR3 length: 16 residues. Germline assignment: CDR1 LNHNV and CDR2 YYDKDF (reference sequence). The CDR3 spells CATSRSRDNPTYEQYV. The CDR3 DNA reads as TGTGCCACCAGCAGATCCCGGGACAATCCGACCTACGAGCAGTACGTC.

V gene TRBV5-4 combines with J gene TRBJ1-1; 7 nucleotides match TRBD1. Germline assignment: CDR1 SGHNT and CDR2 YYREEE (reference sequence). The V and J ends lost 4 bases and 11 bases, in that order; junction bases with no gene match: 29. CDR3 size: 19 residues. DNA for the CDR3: TGTGCCAGCAGCGGACCACAGGGGCCGGACATTCTCCCCAGAGTGCAGGCTTTCTTT. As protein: CASSGPQGPDILPRVQAFF.

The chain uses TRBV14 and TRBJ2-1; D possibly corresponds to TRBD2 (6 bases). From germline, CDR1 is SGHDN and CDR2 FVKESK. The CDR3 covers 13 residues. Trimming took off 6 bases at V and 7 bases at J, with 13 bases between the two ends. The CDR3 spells CASRDWGRNEQFF. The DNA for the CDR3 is TGTGCCAGCAGGGACTGGGGGAGGAATGAGCAGTTCTTC.